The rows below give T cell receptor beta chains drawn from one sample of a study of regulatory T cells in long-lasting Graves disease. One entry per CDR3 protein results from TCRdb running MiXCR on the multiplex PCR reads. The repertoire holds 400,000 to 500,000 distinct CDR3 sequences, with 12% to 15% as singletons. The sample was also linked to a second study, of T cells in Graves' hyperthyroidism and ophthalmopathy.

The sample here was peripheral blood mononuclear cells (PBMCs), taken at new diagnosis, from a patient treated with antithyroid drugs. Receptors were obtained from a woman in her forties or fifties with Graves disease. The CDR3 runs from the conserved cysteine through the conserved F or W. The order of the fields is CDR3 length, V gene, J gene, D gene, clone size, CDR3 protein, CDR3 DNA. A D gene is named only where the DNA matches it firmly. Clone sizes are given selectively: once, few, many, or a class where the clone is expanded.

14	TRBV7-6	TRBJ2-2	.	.	CASSFRSADGELFF	TGTGCCAGCAGCTTCCGTTCAGCGGACGGGGAGCTGTTTTTT
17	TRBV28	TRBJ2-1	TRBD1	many	CASRRAGQGGTYNEQFF	TGTGCCAGCAGGAGGGCGGGACAGGGGGGCACCTACAATGAGCAGTTCTTC
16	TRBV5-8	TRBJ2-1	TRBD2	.	CASSLGRLAVYNEQFF	TGTGCCAGCAGCTTGGGGCGACTAGCGGTCTACAATGAGCAGTTCTTC
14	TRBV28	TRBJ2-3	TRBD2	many	CASSRAGVTDTQYF	TGTGCCAGCAGCCGAGCGGGAGTAACAGATACGCAGTATTTT
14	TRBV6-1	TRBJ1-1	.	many	CASSAGPLNTEAFF	TGTGCCAGCAGTGCAGGACCGTTGAACACTGAAGCTTTCTTT
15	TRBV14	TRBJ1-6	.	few	CASSQLAGFGAPLHF	TGTGCCAGCAGCCAATTGGCAGGTTTCGGGGCACCCCTCCACTTT
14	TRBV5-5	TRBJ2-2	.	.	CASRLQENTGELFF	TGTGCCAGCAGATTGCAGGAGAACACCGGGGAGCTGTTTTTT
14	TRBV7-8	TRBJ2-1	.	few	CASSFPRDYNEQFF	TGTGCCAGCAGCTTCCCCCGGGACTACAATGAGCAGTTCTTC
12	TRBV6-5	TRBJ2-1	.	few	CASSYPGSRQFF	TGTGCCAGCAGTTACCCCGGCTCCCGGCAGTTCTTC
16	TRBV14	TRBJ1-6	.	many	CASSHRTTANNSPLHF	TGTGCCAGCAGTCACCGGACGACCGCTAATAATTCACCCCTCCACTTT
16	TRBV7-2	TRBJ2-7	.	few	CASSLRRESLGGEQYF	TGTGCCAGCAGCTTACGGCGGGAGTCGTTAGGGGGTGAGCAGTACTTC
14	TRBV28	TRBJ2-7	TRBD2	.	CASTPDYKRGWLYF	TGTGCCAGCACGCCCGACTATAAGCGGGGATGGCTGTACTTC
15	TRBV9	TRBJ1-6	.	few	CASSVGRSGNSPLHF	TGTGCCAGCAGCGTTGGAAGAAGTGGAAATTCACCCCTCCACTTT
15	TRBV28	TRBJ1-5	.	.	CASSVEAEGNQPQHF	TGTGCCAGCAGCGTAGAGGCGGAGGGCAATCAGCCCCAGCATTTT
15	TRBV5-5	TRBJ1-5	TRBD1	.	CASSRGQGGTQPQHF	TGTGCCAGCAGCCGCGGACAGGGAGGGACTCAGCCCCAGCATTTT
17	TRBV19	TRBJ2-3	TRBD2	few	CASSRGTSGSGTDTQYF	TGTGCCAGTAGTCGGGGGACTAGCGGGAGTGGCACAGATACGCAGTATTTT
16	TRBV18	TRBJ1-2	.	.	CASSPSEPGVGYGYTF	TGTGCCAGCTCACCATCGGAGCCGGGGGTCGGCTATGGCTACACCTTC
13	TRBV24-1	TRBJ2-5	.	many	CATSDPVTETQYF	TGTGCCACCAGTGATCCTGTAACGGAGACCCAGTACTTC
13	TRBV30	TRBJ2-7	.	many	CAWSVRGSYEQYF	TGTGCCTGGAGTGTACGGGGCTCCTACGAGCAGTACTTC
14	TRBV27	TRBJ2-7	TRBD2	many	CASSVSGSVYEQYF	TGTGCCAGCAGTGTTAGCGGGAGTGTATACGAGCAGTACTTC
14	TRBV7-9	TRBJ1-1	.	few	CASSQSFQYTEAFF	TGTGCCAGCAGCCAGTCTTTTCAATACACTGAAGCTTTCTTT
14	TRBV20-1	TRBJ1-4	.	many	CSARGAGLDEKLFF	TGCAGTGCTAGAGGCGCGGGTTTGGATGAAAAACTGTTTTTT
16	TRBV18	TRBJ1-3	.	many	CASSPLKDSSGNTIYF	TGTGCCAGCTCACCGCTTAAGGACAGCTCTGGAAACACCATATATTTT
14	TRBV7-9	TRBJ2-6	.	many	CASSSVSGANVLTF	TGTGCCAGCAGCTCTGTATCTGGGGCCAACGTCCTGACTTTC
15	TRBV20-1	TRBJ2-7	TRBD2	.	CSARGRTSGSYEQYF	TGCAGTGCTAGAGGAAGGACTAGCGGGAGCTACGAGCAGTACTTC
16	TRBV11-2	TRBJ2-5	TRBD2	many	CASSLVGSGKSETQYF	TGTGCCAGCAGCTTAGTCGGCAGCGGGAAGAGTGAGACCCAGTACTTC
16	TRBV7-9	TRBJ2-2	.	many	CASSLQGSAGRGELFF	TGTGCCAGCAGCTTACAGGGCTCGGCCGGTCGGGGGGAGCTGTTTTTT
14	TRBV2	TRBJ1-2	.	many	CASRTQGIHYGYTF	TGTGCCAGCAGGACCCAGGGAATTCACTATGGCTACACCTTC
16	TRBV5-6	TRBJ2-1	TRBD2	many	CASSLAAGEVYNEQFF	TGTGCCAGCAGCCTGGCGGCGGGAGAGGTATACAATGAGCAGTTCTTC
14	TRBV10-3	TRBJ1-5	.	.	CAISEEGTNQPQHF	TGTGCCATCAGTGAAGAGGGGACGAATCAGCCCCAGCATTTT
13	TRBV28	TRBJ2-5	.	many	CASSSVGQETQYF	TGTGCCAGCAGTTCCGTGGGACAAGAGACCCAGTACTTC
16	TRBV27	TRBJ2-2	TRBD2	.	CASRISAGVYTGELFF	TGTGCCAGCAGGATATCAGCGGGAGTGTACACCGGGGAGCTGTTTTTT
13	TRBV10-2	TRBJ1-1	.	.	CASSGPWGGEAFF	TGCGCCAGCAGTGGACCTTGGGGAGGTGAAGCTTTCTTT
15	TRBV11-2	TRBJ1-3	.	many	CASSLVAGAGNTIYF	TGTGCCAGCAGCTTAGTAGCAGGGGCTGGAAACACCATATATTTT
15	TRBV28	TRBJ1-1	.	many	CASSSPPGKFPEAFF	TGTGCCAGCAGTTCCCCCCCAGGGAAGTTCCCTGAAGCTTTCTTT
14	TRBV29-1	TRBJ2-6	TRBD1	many	CSVLDRVGANVLTF	TGCAGCGTCCTCGACAGGGTTGGGGCCAACGTCCTGACTTTC
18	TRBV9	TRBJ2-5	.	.	CASSATHTSLPGGETQYF	TGTGCCAGCAGCGCAACACACACCTCCCTCCCCGGGGGAGAGACCCAGTACTTC
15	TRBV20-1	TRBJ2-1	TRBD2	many	CSASRTSGSYNEQFF	TGCAGTGCTAGCCGTACTAGCGGGAGTTACAATGAGCAGTTCTTC
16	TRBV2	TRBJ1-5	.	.	CASSQEIQGGNQPQHF	TGTGCCAGCAGTCAAGAAATTCAGGGAGGCAATCAGCCCCAGCATTTT
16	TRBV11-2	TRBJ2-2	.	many	CASSLGWRGGTGELFF	TGTGCCAGCAGCTTAGGCTGGCGAGGGGGAACCGGGGAGCTGTTTTTT
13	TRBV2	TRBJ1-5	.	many	CASSEIPNQPQHF	TGTGCCAGCAGTGAGATTCCGAATCAACCCCAGCATTTT
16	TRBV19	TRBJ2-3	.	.	CASSITYSLIPETQYF	TGTGCCAGTAGTATAACCTACTCCCTTATACCGGAGACGCAGTATTTT
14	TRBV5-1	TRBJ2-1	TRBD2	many	CASSLGLNYNEQFF	TGCGCCAGCAGCCTGGGACTAAACTACAATGAGCAGTTCTTC
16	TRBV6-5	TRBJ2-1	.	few	CASSYSGHEGGWEQFF	TGTGCCAGCAGTTACTCCGGCCATGAGGGGGGCTGGGAGCAGTTCTTC
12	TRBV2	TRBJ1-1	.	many	CASSVGFTEAFF	TGTGCCAGCAGTGTTGGGTTCACTGAAGCTTTCTTT
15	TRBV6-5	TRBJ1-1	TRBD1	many	CASSYSDRVSSEAFF	TGTGCCAGCAGTTACTCGGACAGGGTCAGTAGTGAAGCTTTCTTT
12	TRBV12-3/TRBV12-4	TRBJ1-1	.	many	CASSPHNTEAFF	TGTGCCAGCAGTCCCCACAATACTGAAGCTTTCTTT
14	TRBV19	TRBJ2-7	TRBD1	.	CASSDRVGSYEQYF	TGTGCCAGTAGCGACAGGGTGGGCTCCTACGAGCAGTACTTC
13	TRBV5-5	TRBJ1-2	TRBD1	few	CASSMGQSYGYTF	TGTGCCAGCAGCATGGGACAGAGTTATGGCTACACCTTC
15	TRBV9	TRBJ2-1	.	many	CASNKETSRFDEQFF	TGTGCCAGCAATAAGGAGACTAGTCGATTCGATGAGCAGTTCTTC
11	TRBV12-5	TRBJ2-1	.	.	CASGLGSEQFF	TGTGCTAGTGGTCTAGGCTCTGAGCAGTTCTTC